This entry concerns a single TCR beta chain. The germline V gene encodes CDR1 MNHEY and CDR2 SVGEGT. The CDR3 consists of 15 residues. Trimming shortened V by 6 bases and J by 3 bases, and 18 bases separated the two germline ends. This entry belongs to a study of CD8 T cells in Susac syndrome. Study-wide context: Sequenced Susac syndrome patients included about six with active disease and under ten who were in remission.

The CD8+ and CD4+ T cells were negatively isolated, with the TEMRA cells enriched by FACS. Reverse transcription of roughly 0.5 to 1 ug RNA was carried out with random hexamers. Amplification of the TCR beta CDR3 was carried out by immunoSEQ multiplex PCR, which spanned a total of 54 Vbeta and 13 Jbeta segments. One entry per CDR3 protein, called by TCRdb with MiXCR from the immunoSEQ multiplex PCR reads. Found here are about 180,000 distinct CDR3 sequences, roughly 94% of them singletons; the top ten hold 0.085% to 0.1%. The TCR comes from a human donor with Susac syndrome. The sample consisted of CD4+ T cells from PBMCs. This rearrangement joins TRBV6-2 or TRBV6-3 to TRBJ2-7; D tentatively fits TRBD1 or TRBD2 (5 bases each). The CDR3 DNA is TGTGCCAGCAGCAGGGAGCCCCTCACAAGCTACGAGCAGTACTTC. Its translation is CASSREPLTSYEQYF.